This TCR beta chain was obtained from a study of blood T cells in healthy people across ages. PCR was performed a second time for roughly 7 to 11 cycles using a sample-barcoded 5' primer and a J-beta primer mix. TCRdb itself ran the 5' RACE reads through MiXCR, one entry per CDR3 protein. The data show around 1,000,000 distinct CDR3 sequences, 20% to 25% seen once. The germline CDR1 and CDR2 sequences are MDHEN and SYDVKM. V lost 4 bases and J lost 6, with 16 bases in between. The CDR3 has 14 residues. The sample was also linked to a second study, of T cells of mothers and their children.

This clonotype was obtained from a girl aged 2-9 years in good health. The V and J genes are TRBV28 and TRBJ2-7, with D possibly called TRBD1 or TRBD2 (7 bases each). Sequences were obtained from blood. CDR3 DNA sequence: TGTGCCAGCAGTTATATACAGGGGAGGGTCGAGCAGTACTTC. The encoded protein is CASSYIQGRVEQYF.